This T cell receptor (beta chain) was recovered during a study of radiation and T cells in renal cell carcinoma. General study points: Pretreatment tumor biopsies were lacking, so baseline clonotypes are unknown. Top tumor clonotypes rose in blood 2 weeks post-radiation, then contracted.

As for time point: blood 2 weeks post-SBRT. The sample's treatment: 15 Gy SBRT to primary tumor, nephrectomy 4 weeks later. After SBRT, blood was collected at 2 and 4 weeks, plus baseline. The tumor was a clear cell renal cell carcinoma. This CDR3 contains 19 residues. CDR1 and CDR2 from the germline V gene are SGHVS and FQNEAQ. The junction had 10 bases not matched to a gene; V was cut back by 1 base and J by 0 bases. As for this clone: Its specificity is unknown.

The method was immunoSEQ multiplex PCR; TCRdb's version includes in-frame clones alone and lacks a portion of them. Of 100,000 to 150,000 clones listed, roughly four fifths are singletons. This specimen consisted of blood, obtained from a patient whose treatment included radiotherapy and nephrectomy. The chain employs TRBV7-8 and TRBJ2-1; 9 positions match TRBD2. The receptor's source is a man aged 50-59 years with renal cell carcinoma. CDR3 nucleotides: TGTGCCAGCAGCTTAGAAGCGTGGCGAGCGGGAGGCTCCTACAATGAGCAGTTCTTC. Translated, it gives CASSLEAWRAGGSYNEQFF.